Below, 21 T cell receptor beta chains from the same sample are listed, as sequenced in a study of spatial heterogeneity in lung cancer. Their cognate antigens are unknown. Time point noted: sample taken at primary tumor resection. Study-wide findings and caveats: Counts of expanded intratumoral alpha and beta TCRs tracked tumor mutation counts.

TCRdb reprocessed the 5' RACE reads with MiXCR, giving one entry per CDR3 protein. The sample has 1,700 or so distinct CDR3 sequences, 5% to 7% seen once. The source was lung tumor tissue, collected at surgery. The receptor source for this set is a male donor with early-stage non-small cell lung cancer.

This clonotype is deemed medium-sized (0.01 to 0.1%). V is TRBV10-3 and J is TRBJ2-7, with 9 nucleotides matching TRBD1. The germline V gene has CDR1 ENHRY and CDR2 SYGVKD. The CDR3 is made up of 13 amino acids. Trimming took 5 bases from V and 6 from J; bases not matched to a gene: 5. The CDR3 spells CAISPGQGLEQYF. In DNA form, the CDR3 reads TGTGCCATCAGTCCGGGACAGGGCCTCGAGCAGTACTTC.

This clonotype ranks as medium-sized. V and J are TRBV6-5 and TRBJ2-2, with D unresolved. Germline V gene lookup returns CDR1 MNHEY and CDR2 SVGAGI. The CDR3 sequence is 13 residues long. Deletions cut 8 bases from V and 4 bases from J, with 11 bases between. CDR3 residues: CASYDKGTGELFF. In nucleotides, the CDR3 is TGTGCCAGCTACGACAAGGGCACCGGGGAGCTGTTTTTT.

This clonotype is labeled as large. The chain combines TRBV12-3 or TRBV12-4 with TRBJ2-7; tentatively, D is TRBD1 (5 bases). Trimming stripped 5 bases from V and 5 bases from J, with 16 bases between. The CDR3 totals 14 residues. CDR3 residues: CASSGHPLWDEQYF. The CDR3 coding sequence is TGTGCCAGCAGTGGACACCCACTTTGGGACGAGCAGTACTTC.

This clonotype is categorized as medium-sized. The V gene is TRBV30, the J gene TRBJ2-7; tentatively, D is TRBD2 (5 bases). CDR1 GTSNPN and CDR2 SVGIG come from the germline V gene (reference sequence). The CDR3 spans 14 residues. The germline V and J ends were trimmed by 3 bases and 3 bases, with 15 bases remaining between them. As DNA, the CDR3 is TGTGCCTGGAGCGTTGGACTGTGGGTCTACGAGCAGTACTTC. Protein: CAWSVGLWVYEQYF.

Relative to its sample, this clonotype is medium-sized. The chain combines TRBV27 with TRBJ1-6; a possible D gene is TRBD1 (6 bases). Trimming pared 6 bases from V and 9 bases from J, leaving 15 bases between. Germline CDR1 is MNHEY and CDR2 is SMNVEV (reference sequence). CDR3 length: 14 residues. The CDR3 DNA reads TGTGCCAGCAGGAAACAGGGTTGGACTTCACCCCTCCACTTT. Protein product: CASRKQGWTSPLHF.

Within the sample, this clonotype is medium-sized. V gene TRBV5-4 combines with J gene TRBJ2-2, with D uncertain. The CDR3 is made up of 11 amino acids. Germline V gene lookup returns CDR1 SGHNT and CDR2 YYREEE (reference sequence). V gave up 5 bases and J gave up 5 bases, with 4 bases separating them. The CDR3 DNA reads as TGTGCCAGCAGTTATACCGGGGAGCTGTTTTTT. Its translation: CASSYTGELFF.

This clonotype was observed a handful of times. In DNA form, the CDR3 reads TGTGCCAGCAGCTCCCGTAGGGGTCAGCCCCAGCATTTT. Its translation: CASSSRRGQPQHF. The J gene is TRBJ1-5, the V gene TRBV7-9; a weak D match, TRBD1 (5 bases). This CDR3 region has 13 residues. V was trimmed by 4 bases and J by 6 bases, leaving 10 bases between them. CDR1 is SEHNR, CDR2 FQNEAQ, per germline (reference sequence). Full variable domain (outside the CDR3, taken from reference TRBV7-9 and TRBJ1-5): DTGVSQNPRHKITKRGQNVTFRCDPISEHNRLYWYRQTLGQGPEFLTYFQNEAQLEKSRLLSDRFSAERPKGSFSTLEIQRTEQGDSAMYLCASSSRRGQPQHFGDGTRLSIL.

In its sample, this clonotype is medium-sized. The chain uses TRBV6-5 and TRBJ1-1; perhaps TRBD1 as D (6 bases). There are 17 residues in the CDR3. With 2 bases removed from V and 5 bases from J, the gap between germline ends came to 21 bases. Germline loops: CDR1 MNHEY, CDR2 SVGAGI. This CDR3 is CASSYGGGTGSATEAFF. DNA for the CDR3: TGTGCCAGCAGTTACGGAGGGGGGACGGGGTCGGCGACTGAAGCTTTCTTT.

This clonotype is labeled as medium-sized (0.01 to 0.1%). V is TRBV13 and J is TRBJ2-1; TRBD1 might be the D (5 bases). V was pared by 3 bases and J by 4 bases, with 10 bases between. The CDR3 covers 14 residues. CDR1 is PRHDT and CDR2 is FYEKMQ in the germline V gene (reference sequence). CDR3: CASSFPDSYNEQFF. In nucleotides, the CDR3 is TGTGCCAGCAGCTTTCCCGACAGTTACAATGAGCAGTTCTTC. Supplemented by reference TRBV13 and TRBJ2-1, the full variable domain reads AAGVIQSPRHLIKEKRETATLKCYPIPRHDTVYWYQQGPGQDPQFLISFYEKMQSDKGSIPDRFSAQQFSDYHSELNMSSLELGDSALYFCASSFPDSYNEQFFGPGTRLTVL.

In its sample, this clonotype was seen many times. CDR3 residues: CASSASRNTEAFF. CDR3 in DNA: TGTGCCAGTAGTGCCTCAAGAAACACTGAAGCTTTCTTT. The V call is TRBV19, the J call TRBJ1-1; D call uncertain. The CDR3 sequence is 13 residues long. Trimming shortened V by 5 bases and J by 2 bases, and 9 bases separated the two germline ends. Germline CDR1 is LNHDA and CDR2 is SQIVND (reference sequence).

By sample share, this clonotype is medium-sized. The chain carries TRBV28 and TRBJ2-2; 7 nucleotides align to TRBD1. CDR3 length: 17 residues. With 5 bases clipped from V and 0 bases from J, the junction kept 9 bases outside the gene matches. The germline CDR1 and CDR2 sequences are MDHEN and SYDVKM. This chain's CDR3 is CASSTIQGFANTGELFF. The CDR3 DNA reads as TGTGCCAGCAGTACTATACAGGGGTTCGCGAACACCGGGGAGCTGTTTTTT.

By frequency in the sample, this clonotype is medium-sized. The chain uses TRBV20-1 and TRBJ1-5; the match to TRBD1 covers 9 bases. This CDR3 spans 14 amino acids. The ends lost 4 bases at V and 5 bases at J; junction bases unmatched: 6. Germline values: CDR1 DFQATT, CDR2 SNEGSKA (reference sequence). CDR3 bases: TGCAGTGCTATCACAGGGGGCGCGGATCAGCCCCAGCATTTT. Its translation: CSAITGGADQPQHF.

The rearrangement uses TRBV2 and TRBJ2-6; D not resolved. Germline V gives CDR1 SNHLY, CDR2 FYNNEI. V was cut by 4 bases and J by 4 bases, with 8 bases left in between. CDR3 length equals 14 residues. The CDR3 sequence is CASSAASGANVLTF. The DNA for the CDR3 is TGTGCCAGCAGTGCAGCGTCCGGGGCCAACGTCCTGACTTTC.

This clonotype is deemed medium-sized (0.01 to 0.1%). The genes are TRBV7-8 and TRBJ2-7; D perhaps matches TRBD2 (6 bases). This CDR3 comprises 15 residues. Germline CDR1 and CDR2: SGHVS and FQNEAQ. V dropped 4 bases and J dropped 5 bases, with 18 bases sitting between them. The CDR3 DNA is TGTGCCAGCAGCTCACTCCGGGAGTTCGAGGACGAGCAGTACTTC. Its protein is CASSSLREFEDEQYF.

This clonotype qualifies as large. The chain links TRBV5-4 to TRBJ2-3; 8 bases align to TRBD2. This CDR3 is 15 amino acids long. Germline V CDR1 and CDR2: SGHNT, YYREEE (reference sequence). J was trimmed by 2 bases and V by 2 bases; bases with no gene match: 4. The chain's CDR3 is CASSLRGGATDTQYF. CDR3 in DNA: TGTGCCAGCAGCTTACGGGGGGGCGCCACAGATACGCAGTATTTT. The full variable domain, in which reference TRBV5-4 and TRBJ2-3 provide the parts outside the CDR3, is ETGVTQSPTHLIKTRGQQVTLRCSSQSGHNTVSWYQQALGQGPQFIFQYYREEENGRGNFPPRFSGLQFPNYSSELNVNALELDDSALYLCASSLRGGATDTQYFGPGTRLTVL.

Within the sample, this clonotype is medium-sized. The chain recombines TRBV5-5 with TRBJ2-5; D ambiguous. V lost 1 base, J lost 1 base, and 8 bases lay in between. This CDR3 spans 14 amino acids. Germline V CDR1 and CDR2: SGHKS, YYEKEE (reference sequence). CDR3 residues: CASSLLAGQETQYF. In DNA, the CDR3 is TGTGCCAGCAGCTTGCTGGCAGGCCAAGAGACCCAGTACTTC.

This clonotype showed up many times. The chain is built from TRBV30 and TRBJ1-2; perhaps TRBD1 as D (5 bases). The CDR3 consists of 14 residues. Germline V lookup: CDR1 GTSNPN, CDR2 SVGIG (reference sequence). Between the trimmed V and J ends, which lost 2 bases and 2 bases, there was a span of 12 bases. The CDR3 loop is CAWSIGDGNYGYTF. The CDR3 coding sequence is TGTGCCTGGAGTATTGGGGACGGAAACTATGGCTACACCTTC.

This clonotype rates as medium-sized (0.01 to 0.1%). This chain connects TRBV6-2 or TRBV6-3 to TRBJ2-3; unclear D gene. The CDR3 has 12 amino acids. V was clipped by 4 bases and J by 1 base, with 3 bases between them. Germline CDR1 and CDR2: MNHEY and SVGEGT. CDR3 coding DNA: TGTGCCAGCAGTTGGGGCACAGATACGCAGTATTTT. This translates into CASSWGTDTQYF.

By proportion, this clonotype is medium-sized (0.01 to 0.1%). V usage is TRBV18 and J usage is TRBJ2-7; TRBD1 aligns across 8 bases. Germline V gene data show CDR1 as KGHSH and CDR2 as LQKENI. V dropped 5 bases and J dropped 3; count of bases not matched to a gene: 3. The CDR3 consists of 13 residues. The CDR3 loop reads CASSEDRVYEQYF. The CDR3 DNA reads as TGTGCCAGCTCAGAGGACAGGGTCTACGAGCAGTACTTC.

In this sample, this clonotype is medium-sized (0.01 to 0.1%). This chain links TRBV7-9 with TRBJ1-2; TRBD1 agrees at 9 bases. Germline V gene sequence: CDR1 SEHNR, CDR2 FQNEAQ (reference sequence). Unmatched junction bases numbered 8, after V lost 4 bases and J lost 5 bases. The length of the CDR3 is 15 residues. CDR3 amino acids: CASSSRQGEMYGYTF. In nucleotides, the CDR3 is TGTGCCAGCAGCTCTCGACAGGGGGAAATGTATGGCTACACCTTC.

By proportion, this clonotype is medium-sized (0.01 to 0.1%). V usage is TRBV5-8 and J usage is TRBJ1-2; D is uncertain. Germline CDR1 is SGHTS and CDR2 is YDEGEE. V lost 6 bases to trimming and J lost 0 bases, with 18 bases between them. The CDR3 is 16 residues long. The CDR3 reads CASIPRSGRSNYGYTF. The CDR3 DNA sequence: TGTGCCAGCATCCCGAGGTCCGGCAGATCTAACTATGGCTACACCTTC. Using reference TRBV5-8 and TRBJ1-2 for the parts outside the CDR3, the full variable domain is EAGVTQSPTHLIKTRGQQATLRCSPISGHTSVYWYQQALGLGLQFLLWYDEGEERNRGNFPPRFSGRQFPNYSSELNVNALELEDSALYLCASIPRSGRSNYGYTFGSGTRLTVV.